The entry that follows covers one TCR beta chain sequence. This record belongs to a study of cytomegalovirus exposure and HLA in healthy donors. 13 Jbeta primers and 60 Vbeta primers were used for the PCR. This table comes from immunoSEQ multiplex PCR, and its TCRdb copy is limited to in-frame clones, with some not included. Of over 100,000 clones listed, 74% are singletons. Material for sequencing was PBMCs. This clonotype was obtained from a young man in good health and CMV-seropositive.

CDR3 region: CASSGQGPRSNQPQHF. Here the CDR3 DNA reads TGTGCCAGCAGCGGACAGGGCCCGAGGAGCAATCAGCCCCAGCATTTT. The chain employs TRBV2 and TRBJ1-5, with 8 bases matching TRBD1. CDR1 and CDR2 (germline): SNHLY, FYNNEI. The CDR3 extends over 16 amino acids. The junction had 8 bases not matched to a gene; V was cut back by 6 bases and J by 1 base.